This T cell receptor (beta chain) comes out of a study of T cells after yellow fever vaccination. The wider study: Low-cell-number fractions were prepared with SMART-Seq v4 Ultra Low Input.

This clonotype was seen a few times. Its matching antigen is unknown. One entry per CDR3 protein results from TCRdb running MiXCR on the 5' RACE reads. The sample shows fewer than 500,000 distinct CDR3 sequences, over 15% of them seen only once. Findings of the study overall: Only a small proportion of the clonotypes turned up in both the CD4 and the CD8 compartments, likely arising from convergent recombination. Subsequent booster samples again held most clones from primary vaccination (just under 98% CD4, just under 90% CD8).

The sample consisted of PBMCs, taken before the yellow fever booster vaccination. The TCR sequence derives from a young man who received the YFV17D yellow fever vaccine.

The CDR3 DNA sequence: TGCGCCAGCAGCCAGTGGGCAGGTAGCACAGATACGCAGTATTTT. This sequence encodes CASSQWAGSTDTQYF. This rearrangement joins TRBV4-1 to TRBJ2-3, with D unclear. The CDR3 is 15 amino acids. Germline CDR1 and CDR2: MGHRA and YSYEKL. V lost 3 bases to trimming and J lost 0 bases, with 10 bases between them.